Only one count was recorded for the clone carrying this TCR beta chain. Its specificity is not known. The sample originates from a study of PD-1 blockade in classical Hodgkin lymphoma. General study points: When set against healthy donors, newly diagnosed patients were reported to show lower baseline TCR diversity. With respect to the repertoire differences, their causes, possibly disease activity or prior therapy, remain undefined. Any patient who commenced nivolumab under 1 year after ASCT was excluded.

TCRdb keeps only in-frame clones here, not all; method: immunoSEQ multiplex PCR. This repertoire shows fewer than 20,000 clones, around 86% found once; its top ten account for 10% to 15%. There was relapse after autologous stem cell transplantation in every patient, and there was variation in brentuximab vedotin exposure. This CDR3 is 15 amino acids long. V lost 3 bases to trimming and J lost 1 base, with 12 bases between them. Germline CDR1 is SEHNR and CDR2 is FQNEAQ (reference sequence). This receptor was obtained from a human donor with classical Hodgkin lymphoma. The chain has TRBV7-9 and TRBJ2-5, with D hard to call. The sample consisted of peripheral blood mononuclear cells (PBMCs), taken before the second cycle of nivolumab. CDR3 sequence: CASSLVGIRQETQYF. DNA for the CDR3: TGTGCCAGCAGCTTGGTGGGGATCCGCCAAGAGACCCAGTACTTC.